Presented here are 23 T cell receptor beta chains from one specimen sequenced in a study of glioma-infiltrating T cells. The iRepertoire nested amplicon-rescue multiplex PCR amplified TCR alpha and beta CDR3s from RNA. Each CDR3 protein gets one entry after TCRdb re-called the multiplex PCR reads with MiXCR. Of about 89,000 distinct CDR3 sequences in the sample, 23% are singletons; the top ten hold around 7%. The sample was glioma tissue, nonneoplastic brain tissue, or PBMCs (not recorded which). Receptors were obtained from a human donor with low-grade glioma or glioblastoma, undergoing nonglioma brain surgery, or in good health (not recorded which).

CDR3 in amino acids: CASSLSRTDSGNTIYF. The CDR3 nucleotides are TGTGCCAGCAGCTTATCGAGGACAGACTCTGGAAACACCATATATTTT. The chain combines TRBV11-2 with TRBJ1-3, with a weak D call TRBD1 (6 bases). The V end lost 2 bases, the J end lost 0 bases, and 11 bases lay between the germline ends. CDR3 length: 16 amino acids. The germline gives CDR1 SGHAT, CDR2 FQNNGV.

This clonotype has ten or more counts. The CDR3 here is CASSSLARANYGYTF. The CDR3 DNA sequence: TGTGCCAGCAGCTCCCTAGCCAGGGCCAACTATGGCTACACCTTC. The rearrangement uses TRBV6-1 and TRBJ1-2; tentatively, D is TRBD1 (5 bases). Germline V gives CDR1 MNHNS, CDR2 SASEGT. Trimming left V 6 bases short and J 2 bases short, with 16 bases between. This CDR3 spans 15 amino acids.

This clonotype was recorded only once. The V call is TRBV7-2, the J call TRBJ1-1; 10 nucleotides align to TRBD1. The CDR3 contains 15 residues. Germline loops: CDR1 SGHTA, CDR2 FQGNSA. The V and J ends lost 11 bases and 0 bases, in that order; junction bases with no gene match: 9. CDR3 nucleotide sequence: TGTGCCGACAAGGGACAGGGGAACATGAACACTGAAGCTTTCTTT. Its protein is CADKGQGNMNTEAFF.

A remark on this clonotype: This may stem from a read error, because a much larger clone lies one nucleotide away. This chain links TRBV5-4 with TRBJ1-1; 10 bases map to TRBD1. The CDR3 spans 15 residues. Germline CDR1 and CDR2: SGHNT and YYREEE (reference sequence). The CDR3 DNA reads TGTGCCATCAGCCTTAAGGACAGGGGGTCCACTGAAGCTTTCTTT. This encodes CAISLKDRGSTEAFF.

There are many counts of this clonotype. This chain connects TRBV3-1 to TRBJ1-1; D ambiguous. V was shortened by 4 bases and J by 1 base, with 7 bases between the two germline ends. This CDR3 is 13 amino acids long. Germline CDR1 is LGHDT and CDR2 is YNNKEL (reference sequence). The CDR3 nucleotides read TGTGCCAGCAGCCCAGAAGAGAACACTGAAGCTTTCTTT. Translating it yields CASSPEENTEAFF.

This chain joins TRBV7-9 and TRBJ2-7; 8 positions match TRBD1. Germline CDR1 SEHNR, CDR2 FQNEAQ (reference sequence). Trimming at V came to 5 bases and at J to 4 bases, leaving 10 bases not matched to a gene. The CDR3 loop spans 15 amino acids. CDR3 sequence (DNA): TGTGCCAGCAGCACCAGGGGGCTGTGGGGATACGAGCAGTACTTC. Its translation is CASSTRGLWGYEQYF.

Many counts were recorded for this clonotype. The rearrangement uses TRBV27 and TRBJ1-6; tentative D call: TRBD1 (5 bases). V was cut by 2 bases and J by 7 bases, with 6 bases left in between. The CDR3 sequence is 13 residues long. Germline V gene data show CDR1 as MNHEY and CDR2 as SMNVEV (reference sequence). The CDR3 DNA follows: TGTGCCAGCAGTTTAGGGGGGAATTCACCCCTCCACTTT. This codes for CASSLGGNSPLHF.

This clonotype showed up many times. This chain joins TRBV2 and TRBJ1-2; D is unclear. V lost 2 bases and J lost 7, with 8 bases in between. This CDR3 has 12 residues. Germline values: CDR1 SNHLY, CDR2 FYNNEI. The CDR3 DNA reads as TGTGCCAGCAGTGAAACCGACCGTGGCTACACCTTC. This encodes CASSETDRGYTF.

This clonotype was seen repeatedly, ten times or more. V usage is TRBV19 and J usage is TRBJ1-6, with TRBD1 as a possible D gene (6 bases). CDR1 LNHDA and CDR2 SQIVND come from the germline V gene (reference sequence). Trimming took off 7 bases at V and 4 bases at J, with 11 bases between the two ends. The CDR3 consists of 14 residues. CDR3 loop: CASTPGDYNSPLHF. As DNA, the CDR3 is TGTGCCAGTACCCCAGGGGATTATAATTCACCCCTCCACTTT.

This clonotype appeared many times. This sequence joins TRBV24-1 and TRBJ1-5; D perhaps matches TRBD1 (5 bases). V lost 5 bases and J 11 bases, leaving 15 bases between the germline ends. The CDR3 consists of 13 residues. Germline V CDR1 and CDR2: KGHDR, SFDVKD. The CDR3 loop reads CATSAASGGSQHF. CDR3 in DNA: TGTGCCACCAGTGCAGCCTCTGGGGGTTCCCAGCATTTT.

At least ten counts were recorded for this clonotype. The rearrangement joins TRBV6-2 or TRBV6-3 to TRBJ2-1; 9 bases align to TRBD2. The V gene's germline CDR1 is MNHEY and CDR2 SVGEGT. The CDR3 is 16 amino acids. V gave up 3 bases and J gave up 6 bases; unmatched junction bases: 9. The CDR3 DNA follows: TGTGCCAGCAGTTATAGTAGCGGGGGCCTACGCAATGAGCAGTTCTTC. Translation: CASSYSSGGLRNEQFF.

This clonotype has a handful of counts. This chain connects TRBV12-3 or TRBV12-4 to TRBJ2-6; maybe TRBD1 (5 bases). V shed 7 bases and J shed 0 bases, with 16 bases lying between them. The CDR3 sequence is 17 residues long. CDR3 sequence reads: CASIPRQSHSGANVLTF. The DNA for the CDR3 is TGTGCCAGCATTCCAAGACAGAGTCACTCTGGGGCCAACGTCCTGACTTTC.

This clonotype has at least ten counts. The V call is TRBV7-2, the J call TRBJ2-1; D unclear. The germline V gene encodes CDR1 SGHTA and CDR2 FQGNSA. V lost 4 bases to trimming and J lost 12 bases, with 13 bases between them. The CDR3 has 12 amino acids. CDR3 sequence (DNA): TGTGCCAGCAGCTCTACACTTAAAGTGCAGTTCTTC. Protein product: CASSSTLKVQFF.

Remarks on this clonotype: One base away lies a much larger clone, so this may be a sequencing read error. No conserved phenylalanine or tryptophan is present at the end of the CDR3, so a read error is the likely explanation. V is TRBV6-6 and J is TRBJ2-7; the D is unclear. Trimming removed 0 bases at V and 1 base at J, with 7 bases between. CDR1 is MNHNY, CDR2 SVGAGI, per germline (reference sequence). CDR3 size: 14 residues. DNA of the CDR3: TGTGCCAGCAGTTACTCGTCCCAGTCCTACGAGCAGTACTGC. It translates to CASSYSSQSYEQYC.

There are many counts of this clonotype. The chain joins TRBV5-4 to TRBJ2-5, with 7 nucleotides matching TRBD2. The CDR3 runs 14 residues. V shed 3 bases and J 3 bases; nucleotides not matched to a gene: 5. Germline V lookup: CDR1 SGHNT, CDR2 YYREEE (reference sequence). CDR3 coding DNA: TGTGCCAGCAGCTATATTCTAGCGGAAGAGACCCAGTACTTC. This translates into CASSYILAEETQYF.

In regard to this clonotype: With a much larger clone just one base away, this may be a read error. The genes are TRBV7-9 and TRBJ1-1; 7 nucleotides match TRBD1. This CDR3 has 14 amino acids. Germline V gives CDR1 SEHNR, CDR2 FQNEAQ (reference sequence). CDR3 loop: CGSRKGGGNTEAFF. DNA of the CDR3: TGTGGCAGCAGAAAAGGGGGCGGGAACACTGAAGCTTTCTTT.

This clonotype was seen a few times. CDR3 sequence reads: CASIEAGASYEQYF. CDR3 DNA: TGTGCCAGCATCGAAGCGGGGGCCTCCTACGAGCAGTACTTC. The chain uses TRBV2 and TRBJ2-7, with 8 bases fitting TRBD2. The junction had 5 bases not matched to a gene; V was cut back by 7 bases and J by 0 bases. CDR3 length: 14 residues. Germline assignment: CDR1 SNHLY and CDR2 FYNNEI.

This clonotype was seen repeatedly, ten times or more. This sequence joins TRBV20-1 and TRBJ1-5; D is possibly TRBD1 (5 bases). V lost 0 bases to trimming and J lost 3 bases, with 9 bases between them. The CDR3 contains 14 residues. CDR1 and CDR2 from the germline V gene are DFQATT and SNEGSKA (reference sequence). CDR3 loop: CSARDGTDNQPQHF. The CDR3 DNA sequence: TGCAGTGCTAGAGACGGGACGGACAATCAGCCCCAGCATTTT.

This clonotype was counted ten times or more. V gene TRBV25-1 combines with J gene TRBJ2-3; D is ambiguous. CDR1 MGHDK and CDR2 SYGVNS come from the germline V gene. The V end was cut by 2 bases, the J end by 2 bases, with 14 bases between. This CDR3 has 16 residues. The CDR3 DNA reads as TGTGCCAGCAGTGAACGACGGACGGGTTACACAGATACGCAGTATTTT. Translating gives CASSERRTGYTDTQYF.

The chain has TRBV14 and TRBJ2-1; 8 bases map to TRBD1. Per germline, CDR1 SGHDN and CDR2 FVKESK. The length of the CDR3 is 12 residues. Trimming took 1 base from V and 16 from J; bases not matched to a gene: 6. The DNA of the CDR3 is TGTGCCAGCAGCCAAGCGGACAGGGTTTACTTCTTC. The encoded protein is CASSQADRVYFF.

At least ten counts were recorded for this clonotype. The chain couples TRBV3-1 to TRBJ2-7; D not certain. The germline V gene encodes CDR1 LGHDT and CDR2 YNNKEL (reference sequence). Trimming took 2 bases from V and 5 from J, leaving 4 bases between them. This CDR3 has 11 amino acids. Here the CDR3 reads CASSQRNEQYF. CDR3 DNA: TGTGCCAGCAGCCAAAGGAACGAGCAGTACTTC.

With regard to this clonotype: No conserved phenylalanine or tryptophan is present at the end of the CDR3, so a read error is the likely explanation. It is unclear where the CDR3 begins or ends on the DNA, so no DNA is shown, and the CDR3 is as TCRdb lists it. The chain combines TRBV7-2 with TRBJ2-5; no check of the table's D call, TRBD2, against the DNA was made. The V gene's germline CDR1 is SGHTA and CDR2 FQGNSA. Counting both end residues, the CDR3 totals 8 amino acids. The CDR3: CASSPGEG.

The chain combines TRBV2 with TRBJ1-6; no reliable D call. The V gene's germline CDR1 is SNHLY and CDR2 FYNNEI. CDR3 length: 16 residues. V was clipped by 3 bases and J by 0 bases, with 9 bases between them. The CDR3 nucleotides are TGTGCCAGCAGTGAGAGGATCCCCTCCTATAATTCACCCCTCCACTTT. Translated: CASSERIPSYNSPLHF.